The clone carrying this T cell receptor (beta chain) was found a few times. The entry originates in a study of T-cell memory formation after mild COVID-19. 5'RACE, which relied on constant-segment primers, yielded TCR alpha and TCR beta cDNA libraries carrying sample barcodes and UMIs. TCRdb recomputed calls from the 5' RACE reads with MiXCR, one row per CDR3 protein. The sample yields 470,000 or so distinct CDR3 sequences, 20% to 30% seen once. After removal of 1 base from V and 5 bases from J, the junction contained 8 bases not matched to a gene. CDR3 length equals 16 residues. Germline values: CDR1 SGHTA, CDR2 FQGNSA.

Sequenced sample: PBMCs or a T cell subset sorted from them (not recorded which). This sequence was found in an adult woman who had mild COVID-19 (a few samples of this study predate the infection). Cell type and time point are not known. The chain employs TRBV7-2 and TRBJ2-3; 8 bases agree with TRBD2. CDR3 DNA: TGTGCCAGCAGCTTAGGGGCTAGCGGGTATTTAGATACGCAGTATTTT. This encodes CASSLGASGYLDTQYF. Together with reference TRBV7-2 and TRBJ2-3, the CDR3 gives the full variable domain: GAGVSQSPSNKVTEKGKDVELRCDPISGHTALYWYRQSLGQGLEFLIYFQGNSAPDKSGLPSDRFSAERTGGSVSTLTIQRTQQEDSAVYLCASSLGASGYLDTQYFGPGTRLTVL.